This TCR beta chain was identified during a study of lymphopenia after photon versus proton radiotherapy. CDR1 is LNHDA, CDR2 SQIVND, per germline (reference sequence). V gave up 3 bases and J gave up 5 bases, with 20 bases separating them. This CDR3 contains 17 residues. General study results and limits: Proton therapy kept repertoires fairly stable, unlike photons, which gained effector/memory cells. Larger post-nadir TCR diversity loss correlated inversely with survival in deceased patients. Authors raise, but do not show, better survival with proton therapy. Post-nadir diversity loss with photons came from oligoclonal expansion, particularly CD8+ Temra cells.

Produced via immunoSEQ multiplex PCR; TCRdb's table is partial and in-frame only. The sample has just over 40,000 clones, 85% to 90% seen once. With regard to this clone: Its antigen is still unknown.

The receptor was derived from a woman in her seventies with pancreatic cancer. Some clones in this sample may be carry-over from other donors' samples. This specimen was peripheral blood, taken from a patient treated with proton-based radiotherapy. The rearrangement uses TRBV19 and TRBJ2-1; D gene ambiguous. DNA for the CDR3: TGTGCCAGTAGTATGGCCGGAGCTACCACGGGCAACAATGAGCAGTTCTTC. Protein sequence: CASSMAGATTGNNEQFF. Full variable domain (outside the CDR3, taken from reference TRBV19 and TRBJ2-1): DGGITQSPKYLFRKEGQNVTLSCEQNLNHDAMYWYRQDPGQGLRLIYYSQIVNDFQKGDIAEGYSVSREKKESFPLTVTSAQKNPTAFYLCASSMAGATTGNNEQFFGPGTRLTVL.